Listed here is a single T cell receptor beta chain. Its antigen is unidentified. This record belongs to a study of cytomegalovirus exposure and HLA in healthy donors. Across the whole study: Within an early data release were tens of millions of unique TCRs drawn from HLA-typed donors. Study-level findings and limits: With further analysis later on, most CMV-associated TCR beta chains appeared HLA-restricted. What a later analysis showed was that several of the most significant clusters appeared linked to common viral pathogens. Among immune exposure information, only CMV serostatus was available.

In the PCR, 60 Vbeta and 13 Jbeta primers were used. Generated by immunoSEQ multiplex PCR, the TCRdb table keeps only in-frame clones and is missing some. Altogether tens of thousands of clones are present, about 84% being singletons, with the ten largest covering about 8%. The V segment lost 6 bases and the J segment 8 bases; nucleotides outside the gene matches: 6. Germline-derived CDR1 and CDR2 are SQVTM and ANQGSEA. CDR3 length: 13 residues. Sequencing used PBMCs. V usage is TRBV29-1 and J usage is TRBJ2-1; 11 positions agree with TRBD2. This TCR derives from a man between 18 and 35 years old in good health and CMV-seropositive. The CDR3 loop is CSVNSGRGHEQFF. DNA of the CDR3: TGCAGCGTGAATAGCGGGAGGGGCCATGAGCAGTTCTTC.